The 11 T cell receptor beta chains presented below share a single source sample, sequenced in a study of early T cells in non-severe SARS-CoV-2 infection. TCRdb recomputed calls from the 5' RACE reads with MiXCR, one row per CDR3 protein. Of under 50,000 distinct CDR3 sequences in the sample, roughly 4% were seen once. Input material: whole blood. These receptors were collected from an adult who was a healthcare worker with PCR-confirmed SARS-CoV-2 infection or an uninfected control (not recorded which).

The chain links TRBV2 to TRBJ1-3; D uncertain. From germline, CDR1 is SNHLY and CDR2 FYNNEI. The CDR3 is 14 residues long. The V end was cut by 5 bases, the J end by 0 bases, with 8 bases between. The CDR3: CASSQGISGNTIYF. The DNA for the CDR3 is TGTGCCAGCAGTCAAGGGATCTCTGGAAACACCATATATTTT.

There are many counts of this clonotype. V and J are TRBV5-4 and TRBJ1-4; possibly TRBD1 for D (5 bases). The germline V gene encodes CDR1 SGHNT and CDR2 YYREEE (reference sequence). The V end was cut by 0 bases, the J end by 6 bases, with 15 bases between. The CDR3 is 16 residues long. The CDR3 protein is CASSLGGELFDEKLFF. CDR3 in DNA: TGTGCCAGCAGCTTGGGAGGGGAGTTGTTTGATGAAAAACTGTTTTTT.

This clonotype was picked up many times. The rearrangement links TRBV9 to TRBJ1-2; 7 bases are a match to TRBD1. Per the germline V gene, CDR1 is SGDLS and CDR2 is YYNGEE. CDR3 length: 12 residues. V was clipped by 7 bases and J by 2 bases; unmatched bases: 2. CDR3 nucleotide sequence: TGTGCCAGCGACAGGGCCAACTATGGCTACACCTTC. It is translated as CASDRANYGYTF. The complete variable domain, with remaining parts taken from reference TRBV9 and TRBJ1-2, reads DSGVTQTPKHLITATGQRVTLRCSPRSGDLSVYWYQQSLDQGLQFLIQYYNGEERAKGNILERFSAQQFPDLHSELNLSSLELGDSALYFCASDRANYGYTFGSGTRLTVV.

This clonotype has at least ten counts. The gene calls are TRBV10-2 and TRBJ2-7; possibly TRBD1 or TRBD2 for D (6 bases each). Germline values: CDR1 WSHSY, CDR2 SAAADI. The V end was cut by 6 bases, the J end by 7 bases, with 13 bases between. This CDR3 region has 12 residues. In DNA, the CDR3 is TGCGCCAGCAGACAGGGAGGTAGGGAGCAGTACTTC. It yields the protein CASRQGGREQYF.

V gene TRBV29-1 combines with J gene TRBJ2-5; D remains ambiguous. The germline V gene has CDR1 SQVTM and CDR2 ANQGSEA. CDR3 length: 13 amino acids. Trimming removed 4 bases from V and 1 base from J, with 10 bases in between. Here the CDR3 reads CSVVVEVQETQYF. In DNA, the CDR3 is TGCAGCGTTGTCGTCGAGGTCCAAGAGACCCAGTACTTC.

This clonotype was seen ten or more times. The chain employs TRBV3-1 and TRBJ2-4, with 11 positions matching TRBD2. With 0 bases clipped from V and 0 bases from J, the junction kept 7 bases outside the gene matches. The CDR3 has 19 amino acids. Germline V gene lookup returns CDR1 LGHDT and CDR2 YNNKEL (reference sequence). The CDR3 nucleotides are TGTGCCAGCAGCCAAGAAAGACTAGCGGGGTTGGGAGCCAAAAACATTCAGTACTTC. It encodes CASSQERLAGLGAKNIQYF.

This clonotype was found a few times. The chain uses TRBV5-4 and TRBJ1-5, with D unclear. The germline gives CDR1 SGHNT, CDR2 YYREEE (reference sequence). The germline V and J ends were trimmed by 1 base and 4 bases, with 3 bases remaining between them. There are 12 residues in the CDR3. CDR3 loop: CASSLPNQPQHF. In DNA, the CDR3 is TGTGCCAGCAGCTTGCCTAATCAGCCCCAGCATTTT.

V usage is TRBV18 and J usage is TRBJ1-1; D uncertain. Trimming stripped 4 bases from V and 4 bases from J, with 4 bases between. Per germline, CDR1 KGHSH and CDR2 LQKENI. This CDR3 region has 11 residues. The CDR3 is CASSHGTEAFF. The CDR3 DNA follows: TGTGCCAGCTCACACGGCACTGAAGCTTTCTTT.

There are many counts of this clonotype. This sequence joins TRBV3-1 and TRBJ2-3; the match to TRBD2 covers 8 bases. Unmatched junction bases numbered 7, after V lost 7 bases and J lost 4 bases. The CDR3 loop spans 14 amino acids. CDR1 is LGHDT and CDR2 is YNNKEL in the germline V gene (reference sequence). The chain's CDR3 is CASTPGGFSDTQYF. In DNA, the CDR3 is TGTGCCAGCACCCCGGGGGGGTTTTCAGATACGCAGTATTTT.

Only one count was recorded for this clonotype. This may be a read error, as it is one base from a much larger clone. The gene calls are TRBV30 and TRBJ2-7, with D uncertain. This CDR3 spans 12 amino acids. Germline loops: CDR1 GTSNPN, CDR2 SVGIG (reference sequence). This CDR3 is CAWSVAGTEQHF. CDR3 sequence (DNA): TGTGCCTGGAGTGTAGCTGGAACCGAGCAGCACTTC. Combining the CDR3 with reference TRBV30 and TRBJ2-7 gives the whole variable domain SQTIHQWPATLVQPVGSPLSLECTVEGTSNPNLYWYRQAAGRGLQLLFYSVGIGQISSEVPQNLSASRPQDRQFILSSKKLLLSDSGFYLCAWSVAGTEQHFGPGTRLTVT.

This clonotype was recorded at least ten times. V and J are TRBV5-6 and TRBJ1-1, with no clear D. V was cut by 0 bases and J by 3 bases, with 6 bases left in between. The CDR3 extends over 13 amino acids. Germline V gives CDR1 SGHDT, CDR2 YYEEEE. CDR3 region: CASSLEADTEAFF. CDR3 nucleotide sequence: TGTGCCAGCAGCTTGGAAGCAGACACTGAAGCTTTCTTT.